This T cell receptor (beta chain) was identified in a study of cytomegalovirus exposure and HLA in healthy donors. Across the study: Caucasian-associated ancestry cluster membership applied to 75% to 85% of approximately 420 genotyped donors. General study points: TCR beta sequences reportedly predicted most subjects' HLA-A and HLA-B alleles accurately.

Worth noting for this clone: Its specificity is unknown.

Trimming removed 4 bases at V and 2 bases at J, with 17 bases between. Looked up from germline, CDR1 is MNHEY and CDR2 is SMNVEV (reference sequence). CDR3 length: 16 amino acids. Those who donated were healthy bone marrow donors. In the PCR, 60 Vbeta and 13 Jbeta primers were used. Assay: immunoSEQ multiplex PCR; the TCRdb copy retains only in-frame clones and omits some. Of over 150,000 clones listed, about four fifths are singletons. The V and J genes are TRBV27 and TRBJ2-5; TRBD1 might be the D (6 bases). The receptor was isolated from a male donor in good health and CMV-seronegative. Sample: PBMCs. CDR3 DNA sequence: TGTGCCAGCAGTTCAAACAGGGCTGGGTCACAAGAGACCCAGTACTTC. This codes for CASSSNRAGSQETQYF.